This T cell receptor (beta chain) was sequenced during a study of T cell changes during pregnancy in multiple sclerosis. Libraries were prepared by immunoSEQ multiplex PCR; TCRdb keeps only in-frame clonotypes and omits some of them. The table lists tens of thousands of clones, approximately 94% of them singletons, with 0.58% in the top ten. The source of this sequence is a female donor with multiple sclerosis, enrolled in a pregnancy study. Sequencing was performed on peripheral blood, taken in the third trimester of pregnancy.

For the CDR3, the DNA is TGTGCCAGCAGCTTCGGCGGGGGTAAAGAGACCCAGTACTTC. It codes for CASSFGGGKETQYF. This chain joins TRBV11-3 and TRBJ2-5, with TRBD2 matching over 7 bases. J gave up 3 bases and V 3 bases, and 4 bases lay outside the gene matches. Germline V gives CDR1 SGHNT, CDR2 YENEEA. The CDR3 extends over 14 amino acids.